This is a list of T cell receptor beta chains from one sample in a study of glioma-infiltrating T cells after dendritic cell vaccination. Data came from immunoSEQ multiplex PCR; TCRdb stores just in-frame clones and leaves some out. Among about 50,000 clones listed, around nine tenths were seen once. The sample was blood, taken after dendritic cell vaccination. Source of these receptors: a human donor with glioblastoma. Both conserved end residues are part of each CDR3. Fields, in order: J gene, D gene, clone size, V gene, CDR3 protein, CDR3 DNA. The D gene is left open where the match is weak. The size field is filled for only some rows; it gives once, few, many or a size class.

>TRBJ2-7|TRBD1|NA|TRBV15
CATSRVWTGDAEQYF
TGTGCCACCAGCAGAGTTTGGACAGGGGACGCCGAGCAGTACTTC
>TRBJ2-7|TRBD2|NA|TRBV7-9
CASSRRETTYEQYF
TGTGCCAGCAGCCGGCGGGAGACGACCTACGAGCAGTACTTC
>TRBJ2-1|NA|NA|TRBV11-3
CASSFRGWEQFF
TGTGCCAGCAGCTTTCGGGGTTGGGAGCAGTTCTTC
>TRBJ2-7|NA|NA|TRBV4-3
CASSQDRGHEQYF
TGCGCCAGCAGCCAAGACAGGGGTCACGAGCAGTACTTC
>TRBJ1-2|NA|NA|TRBV28
CASTPRLGYDGYTF
TGTGCCAGCACTCCCCGACTGGGTTATGATGGCTACACCTTC
>TRBJ1-1|TRBD1|NA|TRBV18
CASSPSIPGTENTEAFF
TGTGCCAGCTCACCCTCAATCCCCGGGACAGAGAACACTGAAGCTTTCTTT
>TRBJ1-2|TRBD1|NA|TRBV6-1
CASSELGTGGRYGYTF
TGTGCCAGCAGTGAACTCGGGACAGGGGGCCGCTATGGCTACACCTTC
>TRBJ1-3|NA|once|TRBV4-2
CASSQSTGYSGNTIYF
TGTGCCAGCAGCCAATCCACAGGGTACTCTGGAAACACCATATATTTT
>TRBJ2-5|NA|NA|TRBV19
CASSAEDARQTQYF
TGTGCCAGTAGTGCGGAGGACGCCAGGCAGACCCAGTACTTC
>TRBJ2-3|TRBD2|NA|TRBV29-1
CSVRWRGSSSTDTQYF
TGCAGCGTTCGTTGGCGGGGGTCCTCCTCGACAGATACGCAGTATTTT
>TRBJ2-5|NA|NA|TRBV4-3
CASSQERQGETQYF
TGCGCCAGCAGCCAAGAACGCCAGGGGGAGACCCAGTACTTC
>TRBJ2-7|NA|NA|TRBV7-2
CASSPVPGDNYEQYF
TGTGCCAGCAGCCCGGTGCCGGGAGATAACTACGAGCAGTACTTC
>TRBJ1-2|NA|NA|TRBV11-2
CASSQRTDGYTF
TGTGCCAGCAGCCAGAGGACAGATGGCTACACCTTC
>TRBJ2-1|TRBD2|NA|TRBV27
CASSFRLAGTPEQFF
TGTGCCAGCAGTTTTCGCCTAGCGGGAACCCCTGAGCAGTTCTTC
>TRBJ2-7|TRBD2|NA|TRBV6-6
CASSYGLGLREQYF
TGTGCCAGCAGTTACGGACTAGGGCTCCGCGAGCAGTACTTC
>TRBJ2-3|TRBD2|NA|TRBV29-1
CSVDFGGSSTDTQYF
TGCAGCGTTGATTTTGGCGGGAGCAGCACAGATACGCAGTATTTT
>TRBJ2-2|NA|NA|TRBV7-5
CASSLTSTGELFF
TGTGCCAGCAGCTTAACTAGCACCGGGGAGCTGTTTTTT
>TRBJ2-7|TRBD1|NA|TRBV10-3
CAISEKPGQLYAQYF
TGTGCCATCAGTGAGAAACCGGGACAGCTCTACGCGCAGTACTTC
>TRBJ2-7|TRBD1|NA|TRBV13
CASSSWTGHEQYF
TGTGCCAGCAGCTCCTGGACAGGGCACGAGCAGTACTTC
>TRBJ1-2|NA|NA|TRBV7-2
CASSLHRLANYGYTF
TGTGCCAGCAGCCTCCATCGTTTAGCTAACTATGGCTACACCTTC
>TRBJ1-2|TRBD1|NA|TRBV13
CASSFRTGCGYTF
TGTGCCAGCAGCTTCAGGACAGGTTGTGGCTACACCTTC
>TRBJ2-1|TRBD2|NA|TRBV5-1
CASSLGTSGRGNEQFF
TGCGCCAGCAGCTTAGGGACTAGCGGGAGGGGCAATGAGCAGTTCTTC
>TRBJ1-2|NA|few|TRBV4-1
CASSQGGSANYGYTF
TGCGCCAGCAGCCAAGGCGGTTCCGCTAACTATGGCTACACCTTC
>TRBJ1-6|TRBD1|NA|TRBV28
CASSPPRDRGLSPLHF
TGTGCCAGCAGTCCCCCTCGGGACAGGGGGCTATCACCCCTCCACTTT
>TRBJ1-2|TRBD1|NA|TRBV6-6
CASSGRQGATYGYTF
TGTGCCAGCAGTGGCCGACAGGGGGCAACCTATGGCTACACCTTC
>TRBJ2-7|TRBD1|NA|TRBV7-2
CASSATLRDRVDF
TGTGCCAGCAGCGCAACTCTCCGGGACAGGGTAGACTTC
>TRBJ1-1|NA|NA|TRBV18
CASSSDRGGTEAFF
TGTGCCAGCTCCTCCGACAGAGGGGGTACTGAAGCTTTCTTT
>TRBJ2-3|TRBD2|NA|TRBV2
CASHPATSGRTDTQYF
TGTGCCAGCCATCCGGCGACTAGCGGGAGAACAGATACGCAGTATTTT
>TRBJ2-2|NA|NA|TRBV19
CASSTYLDRGELFF
TGTGCCAGTAGTACTTACCTAGATAGAGGGGAGCTGTTTTTT
>TRBJ2-3|NA|few|TRBV10-3
CAISDTAAQYF
TGTGCCATCAGTGACACTGCGGCGCAGTATTTT
>TRBJ1-1|NA|NA|TRBV7-3
CASSHGPDTEAFF
TGTGCCAGCAGCCATGGGCCGGACACTGAAGCTTTCTTT
>TRBJ2-7|TRBD2|few|TRBV5-1
CASSGGTSGTYEQYF
TGCGCCAGCAGCGGGGGGACTAGCGGTACCTACGAGCAGTACTTC
>TRBJ2-3|TRBD1|once|TRBV7-9
CASSLGGDRDTQYF
TGTGCCAGCAGCTTAGGAGGGGACAGAGATACGCAGTATTTT
>TRBJ1-1|TRBD1|NA|TRBV5-4
CASREGTGGVRTEAFF
TGTGCCAGCAGAGAGGGGACAGGGGGGGTTCGGACTGAAGCTTTCTTT
>TRBJ1-3|NA|NA|TRBV29-1
CSVVLTISGNTIYF
TGCAGCGTTGTACTGACTATCTCTGGAAACACCATATATTTT
>TRBJ1-1|TRBD1|once|TRBV28
CARWDRGNTEAFF
TGTGCCAGATGGGACAGGGGGAACACTGAAGCTTTCTTT
>TRBJ2-3|TRBD2|NA|TRBV29-1
CSVDSAGLRPRHMTDTQYF
TGCAGCGTTGATTCGGCGGGACTACGACCGAGGCATATGACAGATACGCAGTATTTT
>TRBJ1-1|NA|NA|TRBV6-6
CASSLAPRNTEAFF
TGTGCCAGCAGCCTAGCGCCTAGGAACACTGAAGCTTTCTTT
>TRBJ1-2|NA|NA|TRBV7-9
CASSRGRSNYGYTF
TGTGCCAGCAGCCGCGGCCGATCTAACTATGGCTACACCTTC
>TRBJ2-3|NA|NA|TRBV7-9
CASSPHTGADTQYF
TGTGCCAGCAGCCCACACACCGGGGCAGATACGCAGTATTTT
>TRBJ1-2|TRBD1|NA|TRBV10-3
CAIGTDYGYTF
TGTGCCATCGGGACAGACTATGGCTACACCTTC
>TRBJ2-3|TRBD2|NA|TRBV25-1
CASSRSSGTPGDTQYF
TGTGCCAGTTCAAGGTCTAGCGGGACCCCCGGTGATACGCAGTATTTT
>TRBJ2-6|NA|NA|TRBV7-9
CASSLVRNGANVLTF
TGTGCCAGCAGCTTAGTGAGGAATGGGGCCAACGTCCTGACTTTC
>TRBJ2-1|TRBD2|NA|TRBV6-6
CASSRTVLAGVGEQFF
TGTGCCAGCAGCCGAACGGTACTAGCGGGAGTCGGTGAGCAGTTCTTC
>TRBJ2-7|NA|NA|TRBV5-4
CASRCQSIPEGKQQYF
TGTGCCAGCAGATGTCAGTCCATTCCTGAGGGTAAACAGCAGTACTTC
>TRBJ2-3|TRBD1|once|TRBV7-9
CASSPGTGPDTQYF
TGTGCCAGCAGCCCCGGGACAGGGCCAGATACGCAGTATTTT
>TRBJ2-1|NA|NA|TRBV5-6
CASSLERYNEQFF
TGTGCCAGCAGCTTGGAGCGGTACAATGAGCAGTTCTTC
>TRBJ2-5|NA|NA|TRBV7-9
CASSPTPQETQYF
TGTGCCAGCAGCCCGACACCGCAAGAGACCCAGTACTTC
>TRBJ2-7|NA|NA|TRBV4-1
CASSQVNEVSYEQYF
TGCGCCAGCAGCCAAGTGAACGAGGTTTCCTACGAGCAGTACTTC
>TRBJ2-7|NA|NA|TRBV15
CATSRDHEKPNSYEQYF
TGTGCCACCAGCAGAGATCATGAAAAGCCGAACAGCTACGAGCAGTACTTC
>TRBJ2-1|NA|NA|TRBV9
CASSVEEGGGISYNEQFF
TGTGCCAGCAGCGTAGAAGAAGGGGGGGGGATCTCCTACAATGAGCAGTTCTTC
>TRBJ1-5|NA|NA|TRBV15
CATSRVGLNQPQHF
TGTGCCACCAGCAGAGTGGGCCTAAATCAGCCCCAGCATTTT
>TRBJ2-7|TRBD2|NA|TRBV4-2
CASSQDLAGGYEEQYF
TGTGCCAGCAGCCAAGATCTAGCGGGAGGGTATGAAGAGCAGTACTTC